These 23 T cell receptor beta chains originate from one sample sequenced in a study of blood T cell repertoires in COVID-19. Profiled with immunoSEQ multiplex PCR; TCRdb holds only in-frame clones, not every one. The sample has about 15,000 clones, roughly 89% seen once. The sequenced material came from peripheral blood. The receptors come from a man aged 55 to 69 with acute or convalescent COVID-19.

CDR3 sequence: CASSLAGGVTDTQYF. The CDR3 region has the DNA TGTGCCAGCAGCTTGGCGGGGGGCGTCACAGATACGCAGTATTTT. The chain joins TRBV5-6 to TRBJ2-3; tentative D call: TRBD2 (7 bases). Germline CDR1 is SGHDT and CDR2 is YYEEEE. V lost 0 bases to trimming and J lost 2 bases, with 10 bases between them. The CDR3 runs to 15 residues.

The V gene is TRBV21-1, the J gene TRBJ2-7; the tabulated D call, TRBD1, remains unverified against the DNA. TRBV21-1 corresponds to a pseudogene. CDR3 size: 16 residues. The CDR3 sequence is CASSPTRQGARNEQYF. DNA for the CDR3: TGTGCCAGCAGCCCGACCAGACAGGGGGCGCGCAACGAGCAGTACTTC.

V gene TRBV18 combines with J gene TRBJ1-1, with D possibly matching TRBD1 (5 bases). Germline V gives CDR1 KGHSH, CDR2 LQKENI. The V and J ends lost 0 bases and 6 bases respectively, with 8 bases between them. This CDR3 has 13 amino acids. The CDR3 reads CASSPPGRAEAFF. The CDR3 nucleotides read TGTGCCAGCTCACCACCGGGGCGCGCTGAAGCTTTCTTT.

The chain uses TRBV27 and TRBJ1-3; perhaps TRBD1 as D (5 bases). The CDR3 extends over 15 amino acids. V shed 5 bases and J shed 4 bases, with 15 bases lying between them. In germline, CDR1 is MNHEY, CDR2 SMNVEV (reference sequence). CDR3 nucleotide sequence: TGTGCCAGCAGTCCCGGGGCGGGGGTGGGAAACACCATATATTTT. Its translation: CASSPGAGVGNTIYF.

The genes are TRBV5-4 and TRBJ2-3; 10 bases are shared with TRBD2. The V segment lost 5 bases and the J segment 4 bases; nucleotides outside the gene matches: 7. Looked up from germline, CDR1 is SGHNT and CDR2 is YYREEE (reference sequence). The CDR3 has 15 amino acids. The CDR3 bases are TGTGCCAGCAGTTCTAGCGGGAGTAGGTCAGATACGCAGTATTTT. Protein sequence: CASSSSGSRSDTQYF.

CDR3: CASRYQGSGELFF. The CDR3 coding sequence is TGTGCCAGCCGCTATCAGGGTTCCGGGGAGCTGTTTTTT. J is TRBJ2-2 and V is TRBV3-1 (or the pseudogene TRBV3-2), with a weak D call TRBD1 (5 bases). Germline assignment: CDR1 LGHDT and CDR2 YNNKEL (reference sequence). CDR3 length: 13 amino acids. The ends were cut back, 8 bases at V and 6 bases at J, with 13 bases in the middle.

CDR3 DNA sequence: TGTGCCAGCAGTCCGCCCGACAGAAACTATGGCTACACCTTC. Its translation is CASSPPDRNYGYTF. The chain couples TRBV27 to TRBJ1-2; the D gene is possibly TRBD1 (5 bases). This CDR3 contains 14 residues. V was clipped by 5 bases and J by 2 bases, with 12 bases between them. Germline V gene sequence: CDR1 MNHEY, CDR2 SMNVEV (reference sequence).

This clone was observed a handful of times. The gene calls are TRBV18 and TRBJ1-6; 9 bases are shared with TRBD1. This CDR3 has 14 residues. The ends lost 2 bases at V and 8 bases at J; junction bases unmatched: 1. Germline lookup yields CDR1 KGHSH and CDR2 LQKENI. CDR3 coding DNA: TGTGCCAGCTCACCAACAGGGGGCGATTCACCCCTCCACTTT. It yields the protein CASSPTGGDSPLHF.

This chain joins TRBV19 and TRBJ1-5; possible D gene TRBD1, 5 bases. CDR1 is LNHDA and CDR2 is SQIVND in the germline V gene (reference sequence). CDR3 length: 19 amino acids. The V end was cut by 1 base, the J end by 2 bases, with 21 bases between. As DNA, the CDR3 is TGTGCCAGTAGTATAGCCCCCCTGGTGGGAGGGGATGGCAATCAGCCCCAGCATTTT. It specifies CASSIAPLVGGDGNQPQHF.

The V gene is TRBV4-2, the J gene TRBJ2-2; D may be TRBD1 (6 bases). With 4 bases removed from V and 7 bases from J, the gap between germline ends came to 10 bases. Germline loops: CDR1 LGHNA, CDR2 YNFKEQ. This CDR3 has 13 amino acids. CDR3 bases: TGTGCCAGCAGCCGGGACACCGGCGGGGAGCTGTTTTTT. This codes for CASSRDTGGELFF.

The J gene is TRBJ1-1, the V gene TRBV5-1; 9 nucleotides align to TRBD1. Germline trimming cut 3 bases from V and 5 bases from J; bases unmatched to any gene: 8. CDR3 length equals 15 residues. CDR1 and CDR2 (germline): SGHRS, YFSETQ. CDR3 amino acids: CASSSQQGAITEAFF. CDR3 nucleotide sequence: TGCGCCAGCAGCTCCCAACAGGGGGCGATTACTGAAGCTTTCTTT.

The rearrangement uses TRBV10-3 and TRBJ2-2; D is perhaps TRBD1 (7 bases). Trimming removed 3 bases at V and 3 bases at J, with 11 bases between. Germline V gene data show CDR1 as ENHRY and CDR2 as SYGVKD. This CDR3 region has 15 residues. As DNA, the CDR3 is TGTGCCATCAGTGATTCCAGGGGGGACACCGGGGAGCTGTTTTTT. Residues: CAISDSRGDTGELFF.

The chain has TRBV5-1 and TRBJ2-7; D might be TRBD2 (7 bases). This CDR3 spans 14 amino acids. Per the germline V gene, CDR1 is SGHRS and CDR2 is YFSETQ. Trimming pared 4 bases from V and 3 bases from J, leaving 14 bases between. DNA for the CDR3: TGCGCCAGCAGCGGGGGGGGCAGTTACTACGAGCAGTACTTC. Its protein product is CASSGGGSYYEQYF.

The chain links TRBV28 to TRBJ1-1, with D possibly being TRBD1 (6 bases). The CDR3 is 14 residues long. Trimming shortened V by 3 bases and J by 1 base, and 9 bases separated the two germline ends. The germline V gene has CDR1 MDHEN and CDR2 SYDVKM. CDR3 protein: CASSFNRANTEAFF. The DNA for the CDR3 is TGTGCCAGCAGTTTTAACAGGGCGAACACTGAAGCTTTCTTT. Complete variable domain (other parts from reference TRBV28 and TRBJ1-1): DVKVTQSSRYLVKRTGEKVFLECVQDMDHENMFWYRQDPGLGLRLIYFSYDVKMKEKGDIPEGYSVSREKKERFSLILESASTNQTSMYLCASSFNRANTEAFFGQGTRLTVV.

The CDR3 nucleotides read TGCGCCAGCAGCTTGACTAGCGGGAGGGCCTACAATGAGCAGTTCTTC. It codes for CASSLTSGRAYNEQFF. The chain recombines TRBV5-1 with TRBJ2-1; 13 bases align to TRBD2. The CDR3 totals 16 residues. Germline V gene lookup returns CDR1 SGHRS and CDR2 YFSETQ. V trimming: 1 base; J trimming: 2 bases; junction bases outside the gene matches: 0.

The rearrangement uses TRBV6-6 and TRBJ1-2, with D possibly being TRBD1 (5 bases). The ends were cut back, 6 bases at V and 2 bases at J, with 7 bases in the middle. Germline CDR1 reads MNHNY; CDR2 reads SVGAGI (reference sequence). The CDR3 covers 12 residues. The CDR3 loop is CASSAGNYGYTF. The CDR3 nucleotides are TGTGCCAGCAGCGCAGGGAACTATGGCTACACCTTC.

The chain recombines TRBV5-6 with TRBJ1-5, with D possibly matching TRBD1 (6 bases). Germline V gene data show CDR1 as SGHDT and CDR2 as YYEEEE. Trimming cost V 3 bases and J 5 bases, with 15 bases left between them. The CDR3 sequence is 15 residues long. CDR3 region: CASSWGGRWDQPQHF. CDR3 DNA sequence: TGTGCCAGCAGCTGGGGGGGCAGGTGGGATCAGCCCCAGCATTTT.

V is TRBV2 and J is TRBJ1-6, with D hard to call. CDR3 length: 14 amino acids. Germline CDR1 reads SNHLY; CDR2 reads FYNNEI. Trimming shortened V by 6 bases and J by 0 bases, and 6 bases separated the two germline ends. The CDR3 sequence is CASRESSYNSPLHF. CDR3 DNA sequence: TGTGCCAGCAGGGAGAGCTCCTATAATTCACCCCTCCACTTT. Full variable domain (outside the CDR3, taken from reference TRBV2 and TRBJ1-6): EPEVTQTPSHQVTQMGQEVILRCVPISNHLYFYWYRQILGQKVEFLVSFYNNEISEKSEIFDDQFSVERPDGSNFTLKIRSTKLEDSAMYFCASRESSYNSPLHFGNGTRLTVT.

The J gene is TRBJ1-3, the V gene TRBV7-6; 8 bases match TRBD1. The CDR3 is made up of 19 amino acids. V lost 1 base and J lost 1; bases outside the gene matches: 12. CDR1 SGHVS and CDR2 FNYEAQ come from the germline V gene. The CDR3 sequence is CASSLVADRGPTSGNTIYF. The CDR3, as DNA: TGTGCCAGCAGCTTAGTTGCCGACAGGGGCCCTACTTCTGGAAACACCATATATTTT.

In its sample, this clone was seen once. The V gene is TRBV2, the J gene TRBJ2-7, with 8 positions matching TRBD2. The germline gives CDR1 SNHLY, CDR2 FYNNEI. There are 15 residues in the CDR3. The ends lost 5 bases at V and 1 base at J; junction bases unmatched: 7. The CDR3 DNA is TGTGCCAGCAGTTCCCGCGGGAGGACTTCCTACGAGCAGTACTTC. This gives the protein CASSSRGRTSYEQYF.

The rearrangement uses TRBV28 and TRBJ2-5, with 7 bases lining up with TRBD1. J gave up 5 bases and V 4 bases, and 4 bases lay outside the gene matches. CDR1 and CDR2 (germline): MDHEN, SYDVKM. The CDR3 has 13 amino acids. The CDR3 coding sequence is TGTGCCAGCAGTTCACAGGGGACGGAGACCCAGTACTTC. It translates to CASSSQGTETQYF.

The J gene is TRBJ2-7, the V gene TRBV4-1, with 10 bases aligning to TRBD2. This CDR3 contains 16 residues. V lost 6 bases, J lost 2 bases, and 10 bases stayed unmatched. Germline values: CDR1 MGHRA, CDR2 YSYEKL. The CDR3: CASRPEASGGAYEQYF. The DNA for the CDR3 is TGCGCCAGCAGACCCGAGGCTAGCGGGGGTGCCTACGAGCAGTACTTC.

The chain recombines TRBV19 with TRBJ1-1, with TRBD1 identical over 7 bases. Germline CDR1 is LNHDA and CDR2 is SQIVND (reference sequence). The V and J ends lost 6 bases and 1 base, in that order; junction bases with no gene match: 11. The CDR3 covers 16 residues. Here the CDR3 DNA reads TGTGCCAGTAGCGTCGACAGGGTCTTCACGAACACTGAAGCTTTCTTT. Encoded protein: CASSVDRVFTNTEAFF. Together with reference TRBV19 and TRBJ1-1, the CDR3 gives the full variable domain: DGGITQSPKYLFRKEGQNVTLSCEQNLNHDAMYWYRQDPGQGLRLIYYSQIVNDFQKGDIAEGYSVSREKKESFPLTVTSAQKNPTAFYLCASSVDRVFTNTEAFFGQGTRLTVV.